These T cell receptor beta chains were read from a single sample in a study of blood T cell repertoires in COVID-19. Data came from immunoSEQ multiplex PCR; TCRdb stores just in-frame clones and leaves some out. This table holds 140,000 to 150,000 clones, about 91% found once. Sequenced sample: peripheral blood. The receptors shown here come from a woman aged 50 to 60 with acute or convalescent COVID-19. CDR3s include the opening cysteine and the closing phenylalanine or tryptophan. A D gene is named only where the DNA matches it firmly. For some rows the clone size is stated as once, few or many, or as a class when expanded; others skip it.

abundance | j_gene | d_gene | v_gene | len | CDR3aa | CDR3nt
- | TRBJ2-1 | TRBD2 | TRBV6-1 | 16 | CASSDWGREGHNEQFF | TGTGCCAGCAGTGACTGGGGGCGGGAGGGCCACAATGAGCAGTTCTTC
- | TRBJ2-7 | - | TRBV7-6 | 13 | CASSFGGQGEQYF | TGTGCCAGCAGCTTCGGGGGGCAGGGGGAGCAGTACTTC
- | TRBJ1-2 | TRBD1 | TRBV7-9 | 19 | CASSLGFWDRTIKYYGYTF | TGTGCCAGCAGCTTAGGTTTCTGGGACAGGACCATAAAATACTATGGCTACACCTTC
- | TRBJ1-1 | - | TRBV21-1 | 16 | CASSKLSGRTGTEAFF | TGTGCCAGCAGCAAACTTTCCGGCAGGACGGGGACTGAAGCTTTCTTT
- | TRBJ2-1 | TRBD2 | TRBV27 | 17 | CASSFLPLAGTYNEQFF | TGTGCCAGCAGTTTCCTCCCCCTAGCGGGGACCTACAATGAGCAGTTCTTC
- | TRBJ2-5 | - | TRBV19 | 11 | CACGGLETQYF | TGTGCCTGTGGAGGTCTGGAGACCCAGTACTTC
few | TRBJ2-2 | TRBD2 | TRBV2 | 14 | CASSETAGDGELFF | TGTGCCAGCAGTGAAACAGCGGGGGACGGGGAGCTGTTTTTT
- | TRBJ2-2 | TRBD1 | TRBV6-1 | 17 | CASSDPGQGIHTGELFF | TGTGCCAGCAGTGACCCGGGACAGGGAATTCACACCGGGGAGCTGTTTTTT
- | TRBJ1-2 | - | TRBV15 | 14 | CATSRMTGDYGYTF | TGTGCCACCAGCAGAATGACAGGCGACTATGGCTACACCTTC
- | TRBJ2-7 | - | TRBV27 | 14 | CASSRDTGSYEQYF | TGTGCCAGCAGCAGGGACACCGGCTCCTACGAGCAGTACTTC
- | TRBJ1-2 | TRBD1 | TRBV12-3/TRBV12-4 | 11 | CASEGADGYTF | TGTGCCAGCGAGGGGGCGGATGGCTACACCTTC
- | TRBJ1-6 | TRBD1 | TRBV9 | 16 | CASSDPRDRGWSPLHF | TGTGCCAGCAGCGACCCCCGGGACAGGGGATGGTCACCCCTCCACTTT
- | TRBJ1-5 | - | TRBV19 | 14 | CASRETVGNQPQHF | TGTGCCAGTAGAGAGACAGTCGGCAATCAGCCCCAGCATTTT
- | TRBJ2-5 | - | TRBV3-1/TRBV3-2 | 15 | CASSQSPTVQETQYF | TGTGCCAGCAGCCAGAGTCCAACAGTTCAAGAGACCCAGTACTTC
- | TRBJ1-4 | - | TRBV6-5 | 14 | CASGRSGVGEKLFF | TGTGCCAGCGGTAGATCGGGGGTGGGAGAAAAACTGTTTTTT
- | TRBJ2-5 | - | TRBV2 | 14 | CASSVEDYKETQYF | TGTGCCAGCAGTGTAGAGGACTATAAAGAGACCCAGTACTTC
once | TRBJ1-3 | - | TRBV6-5 | 12 | CARGGVVDTIYF | TGTGCCAGGGGGGGGGTCGTTGACACCATATATTTT
- | TRBJ1-3 | - | TRBV6-5 | 16 | CASSYSGSSSGNTIYF | TGTGCCAGCAGTTACTCGGGCAGCAGCTCTGGAAACACCATATATTTT
- | TRBJ1-1 | - | TRBV27 | 14 | CASSFRGLNTEAFF | TGTGCCAGCAGTTTCAGGGGTCTGAACACTGAAGCTTTCTTT
- | TRBJ2-3 | - | TRBV27 | 17 | CASSLGATLLFTDTQYF | TGTGCCAGCAGTTTAGGGGCCACTCTCCTCTTCACAGATACGCAGTATTTT
- | TRBJ1-2 | - | TRBV21-1 | 12 | CASSPGNYGYTF | TGTGCCAGCAGCCCAGGGAACTATGGCTACACCTTC
- | TRBJ2-4 | TRBD1 | TRBV27 | 16 | CASSLSNRGQENIQYF | TGTGCCAGCAGTTTATCGAACAGGGGGCAAGAAAACATTCAGTACTTC
- | TRBJ1-3 | - | TRBV5-5 | 13 | CASGRGSGNTIYF | TGTGCCAGCGGCCGAGGCTCTGGAAACACCATATATTTT
once | TRBJ1-2 | TRBD1 | TRBV28 | 16 | CASSLETGTGDYGYTF | TGTGCCAGCAGCCTTGAGACCGGGACAGGGGACTATGGCTACACCTTC
few | TRBJ1-1 | TRBD1 | TRBV7-9 | 16 | CASSSGQGKFASEAFF | TGTGCCAGCAGCTCCGGACAGGGGAAGTTCGCATCTGAAGCTTTCTTT
- | TRBJ2-1 | TRBD2 | TRBV20-1 | 14 | CSASISGRANEQFF | TGCAGTGCTAGTATAAGCGGGAGGGCAAATGAGCAGTTCTTC
- | TRBJ2-7 | TRBD2 | TRBV11-2 | 14 | CASSLIAGAYEQYF | TGTGCCAGCAGCTTAATAGCGGGCGCCTACGAGCAGTACTTC
- | TRBJ2-3 | TRBD2 | TRBV5-6 | 15 | CASSFLAGVSDTQYF | TGTGCCAGCAGCTTTCTAGCGGGAGTCTCAGATACGCAGTATTTT
- | TRBJ1-5 | - | TRBV3-1/TRBV3-2 | 13 | CASSQREVQPQHF | TGTGCCAGCAGCCAACGGGAGGTTCAGCCCCAGCATTTT
- | TRBJ2-2 | - | TRBV5-1 | 15 | CASSLDEIRTGELFF | TGCGCCAGCAGCCTGGACGAGATAAGAACCGGGGAGCTGTTTTTT
once | TRBJ2-2 | TRBD2 | TRBV6-1 | 18 | CASSELRFGGGQTGELFF | TGTGCCAGCAGTGAACTCCGGTTCGGGGGGGGGCAGACCGGGGAGCTGTTTTTT
- | TRBJ2-4 | - | TRBV6-6 | 14 | CASIDSGAKNIQYF | TGTGCCAGCATAGACAGTGGAGCCAAAAACATTCAGTACTTC
- | TRBJ1-2 | - | TRBV20-1 | 12 | CSASGLRYGYTF | TGCAGTGCTAGTGGTTTGCGCTATGGCTACACCTTC
- | TRBJ2-7 | - | TRBV10-3 | 11 | CAISESWEKYF | TGTGCCATCAGTGAGTCGTGGGAGAAGTACTTC
- | TRBJ2-1 | - | TRBV5-6 | 14 | CASSLVDTYNEQFF | TGTGCCAGCAGCTTGGTCGACACGTACAATGAGCAGTTCTTC
- | TRBJ2-2 | TRBD1 | TRBV7-3 | 15 | CASRPGTGYTGELFF | TGTGCCAGCAGACCCGGGACAGGGTACACCGGGGAGCTGTTTTTT
- | TRBJ2-2 | TRBD1 | TRBV5-1 | 17 | CASSLIPGTGESGELFF | TGCGCCAGCAGCTTGATACCCGGGACAGGGGAATCCGGGGAGCTGTTTTTT
- | TRBJ2-7 | - | TRBV7-9 | 15 | CASSLVVGNTYEQYF | TGTGCCAGCAGCTTAGTTGTCGGGAATACCTACGAGCAGTACTTC